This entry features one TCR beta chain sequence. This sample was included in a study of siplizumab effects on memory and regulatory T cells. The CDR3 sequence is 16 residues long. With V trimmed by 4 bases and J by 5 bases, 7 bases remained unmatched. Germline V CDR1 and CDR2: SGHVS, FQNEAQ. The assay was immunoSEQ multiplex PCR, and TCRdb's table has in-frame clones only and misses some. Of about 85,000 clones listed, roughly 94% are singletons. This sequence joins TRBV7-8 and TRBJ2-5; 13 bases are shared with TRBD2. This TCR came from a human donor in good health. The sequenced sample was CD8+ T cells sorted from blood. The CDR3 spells CASSYGLAGVSETQYF. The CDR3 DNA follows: TGTGCCAGCAGCTACGGACTAGCGGGAGTTAGTGAGACCCAGTACTTC.